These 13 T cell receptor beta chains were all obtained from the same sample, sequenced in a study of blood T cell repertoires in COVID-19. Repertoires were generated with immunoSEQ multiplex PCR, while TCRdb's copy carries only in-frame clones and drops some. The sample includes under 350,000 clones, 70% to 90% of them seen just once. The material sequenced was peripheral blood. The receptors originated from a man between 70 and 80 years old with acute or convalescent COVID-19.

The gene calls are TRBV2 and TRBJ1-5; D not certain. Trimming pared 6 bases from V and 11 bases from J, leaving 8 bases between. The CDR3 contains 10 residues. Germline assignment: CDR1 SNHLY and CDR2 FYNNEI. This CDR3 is CASSRTSQHF. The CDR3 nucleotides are TGTGCCAGCAGCCGAACTTCCCAGCATTTT.

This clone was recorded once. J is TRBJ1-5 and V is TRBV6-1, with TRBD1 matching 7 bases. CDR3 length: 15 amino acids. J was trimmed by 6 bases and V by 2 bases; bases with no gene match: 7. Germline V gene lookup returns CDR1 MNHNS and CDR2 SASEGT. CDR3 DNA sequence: TGTGCCAGCAGTGAAAGTCGAGGGGGCCTTCAGCCCCAGCATTTT. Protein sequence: CASSESRGGLQPQHF.

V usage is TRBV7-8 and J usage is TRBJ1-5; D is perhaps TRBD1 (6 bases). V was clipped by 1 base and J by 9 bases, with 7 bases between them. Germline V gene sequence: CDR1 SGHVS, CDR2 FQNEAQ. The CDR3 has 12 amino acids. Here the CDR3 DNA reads TGTGCCAGCAGCTTAGGAGGGGGGCCCCAGCATTTT. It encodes CASSLGGGPQHF.

The chain's CDR3 is CASSLGTAEKLFF. DNA of the CDR3: TGTGCCAGCAGCTTAGGGACAGCTGAAAAACTGTTTTTT. The chain employs TRBV7-2 and TRBJ1-4; D perhaps matches TRBD1 (6 bases). Germline loops: CDR1 SGHTA, CDR2 FQGNSA. Between the trimmed V and J ends, which lost 1 base and 7 bases, there was a span of 7 bases. CDR3 length: 13 amino acids.

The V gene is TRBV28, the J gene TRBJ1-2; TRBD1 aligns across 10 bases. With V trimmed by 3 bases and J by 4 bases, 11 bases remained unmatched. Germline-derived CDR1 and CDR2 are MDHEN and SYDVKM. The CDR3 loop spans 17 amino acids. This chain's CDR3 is CASSLGLPGQGSYGYTF. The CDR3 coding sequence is TGTGCCAGCAGTTTGGGGTTGCCGGGACAGGGGTCCTATGGCTACACCTTC.

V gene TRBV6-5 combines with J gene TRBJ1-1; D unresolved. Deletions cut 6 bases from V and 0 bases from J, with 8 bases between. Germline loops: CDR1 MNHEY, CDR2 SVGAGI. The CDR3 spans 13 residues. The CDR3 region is CASREVMNTEAFF. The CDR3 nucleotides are TGTGCCAGCAGGGAGGTTATGAACACTGAAGCTTTCTTT.

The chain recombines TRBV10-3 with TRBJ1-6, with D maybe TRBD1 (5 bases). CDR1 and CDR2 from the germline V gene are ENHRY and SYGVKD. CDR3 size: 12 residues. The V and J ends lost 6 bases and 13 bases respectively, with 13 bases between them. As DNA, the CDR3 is TGTGCCATCAGAGCCAGGGATGGGCCCCTCCACTTT. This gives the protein CAIRARDGPLHF.

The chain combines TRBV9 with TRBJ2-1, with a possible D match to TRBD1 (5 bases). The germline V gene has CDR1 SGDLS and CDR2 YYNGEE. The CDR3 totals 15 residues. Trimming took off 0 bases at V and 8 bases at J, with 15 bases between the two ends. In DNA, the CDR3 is TGTGCCAGCAGCGTAGCAGGCGGCAGGGCGTATGAGCAGTTCTTC. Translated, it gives CASSVAGGRAYEQFF.

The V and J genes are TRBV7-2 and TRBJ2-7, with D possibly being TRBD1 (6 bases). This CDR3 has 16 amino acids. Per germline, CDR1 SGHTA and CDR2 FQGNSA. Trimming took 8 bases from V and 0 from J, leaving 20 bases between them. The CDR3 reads CASALVGGPSSYEQYF. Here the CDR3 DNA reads TGTGCCAGCGCCTTAGTTGGGGGCCCGAGCTCCTACGAGCAGTACTTC.

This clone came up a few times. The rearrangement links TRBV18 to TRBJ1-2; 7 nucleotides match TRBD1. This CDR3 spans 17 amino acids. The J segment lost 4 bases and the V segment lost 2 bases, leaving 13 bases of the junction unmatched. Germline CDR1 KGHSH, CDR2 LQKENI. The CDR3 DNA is TGTGCCAGCTCACCAAACAGGGGACAGACCACCTTCTATGGCTACACCTTC. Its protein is CASSPNRGQTTFYGYTF.

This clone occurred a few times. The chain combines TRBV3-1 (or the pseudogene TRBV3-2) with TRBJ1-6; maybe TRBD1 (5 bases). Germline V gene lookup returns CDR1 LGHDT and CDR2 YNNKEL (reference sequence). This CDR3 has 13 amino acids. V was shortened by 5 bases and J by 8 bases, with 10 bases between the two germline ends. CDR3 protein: CASSSGQDSPLHF. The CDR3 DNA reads TGTGCCAGCAGCTCAGGGCAGGATTCACCCCTCCACTTT.

The CDR3 region is CASSFRRGGADTQYF. As DNA, the CDR3 is TGTGCCAGCAGCTTCCGCCGCGGGGGGGCAGATACGCAGTATTTT. The chain carries TRBV7-2 and TRBJ2-3, with 9 bases that match TRBD2. Germline lookup yields CDR1 SGHTA and CDR2 FQGNSA. This CDR3 comprises 15 residues. Losses at the gene ends were 3 bases for V and 4 bases for J; bases not matched to a gene: 5.

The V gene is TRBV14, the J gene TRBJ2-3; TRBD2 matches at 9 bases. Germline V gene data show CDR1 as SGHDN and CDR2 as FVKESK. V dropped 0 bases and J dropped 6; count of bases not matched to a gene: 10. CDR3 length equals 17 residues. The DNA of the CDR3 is TGTGCCAGCAGCCAAGATGTCGCGGGGGGGCCGGGGGATACGCAGTATTTT. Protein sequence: CASSQDVAGGPGDTQYF. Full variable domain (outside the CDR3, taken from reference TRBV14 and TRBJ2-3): EAGVTQFPSHSVIEKGQTVTLRCDPISGHDNLYWYRRVMGKEIKFLLHFVKESKQDESGMPNNRFLAERTGGTYSTLKVQPAELEDSGVYFCASSQDVAGGPGDTQYFGPGTRLTVL.